This entry features one T cell receptor beta chain sequence. Original data processing: Cell counts per sample came from amplifying reference gene primers. The method was immunoSEQ multiplex PCR; TCRdb's version includes in-frame clones alone and lacks a portion of them. Clone size and V and J calls were adopted from that table, with D and trimming inferred from the DNA. The sample carries around 140,000 clones, over 75% recorded once. The data are from a study of blood T cell repertoires in COVID-19. Study summary: The study drew acute and convalescent COVID-19 samples from the United States, Italy and Spain. Sources were T cells, B-cell-depleted T cells, or PBMCs; the material itself was cDNA or gDNA.

CDR1 MNHEY and CDR2 SVGAGI come from the germline V gene. V gave up 8 bases and J gave up 0 bases, with 7 bases separating them. CDR3 length: 13 residues. V usage is TRBV6-5 and J usage is TRBJ2-2; D is uncertain. Specimen: peripheral blood. This receptor was identified in a man between 65 and 85 years old with acute or convalescent COVID-19. Here the CDR3 reads CASGRTNTGELFF. DNA of the CDR3: TGTGCCAGCGGCAGGACGAACACCGGGGAGCTGTTTTTT.